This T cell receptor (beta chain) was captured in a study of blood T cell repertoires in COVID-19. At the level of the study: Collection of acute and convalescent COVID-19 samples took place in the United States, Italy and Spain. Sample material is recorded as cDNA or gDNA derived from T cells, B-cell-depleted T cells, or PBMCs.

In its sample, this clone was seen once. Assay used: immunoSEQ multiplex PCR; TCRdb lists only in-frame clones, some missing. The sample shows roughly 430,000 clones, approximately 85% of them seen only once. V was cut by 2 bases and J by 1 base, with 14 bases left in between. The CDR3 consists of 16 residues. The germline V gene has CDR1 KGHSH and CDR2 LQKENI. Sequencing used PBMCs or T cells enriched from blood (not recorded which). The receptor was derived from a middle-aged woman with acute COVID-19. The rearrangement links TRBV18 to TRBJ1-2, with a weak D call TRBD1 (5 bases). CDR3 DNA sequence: TGTGCCAGCTCACCAACGGCAGGGTGGGGTAACTATGGCTACACCTTC. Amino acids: CASSPTAGWGNYGYTF.